Following are 27 T cell receptor beta chains from one sample sequenced in a study of early T cells in non-severe SARS-CoV-2 infection. From the 5' RACE reads, TCRdb called clonotypes with MiXCR, one entry per CDR3 protein. This sample has some 64,000 distinct CDR3 sequences, with approximately 9.2% found just once. Sequencing used whole blood, obtained at baseline. The receptors were gathered from an adult who was a healthcare worker with PCR-confirmed SARS-CoV-2 infection or an uninfected control (not recorded which).

The gene calls are TRBV6-1 and TRBJ1-1; 7 bases agree with TRBD1. V was clipped by 3 bases and J by 0 bases; unmatched bases: 7. Germline CDR1 reads MNHNS; CDR2 reads SASEGT. The CDR3 sequence is 16 residues long. The DNA for the CDR3 is TGTGCCAGCAGTGATCCTACAGGGGCCCTGAACACTGAAGCTTTCTTT. Protein: CASSDPTGALNTEAFF.

The table lists this clonotype with many counts. The gene calls are TRBV7-9 and TRBJ2-7; 12 bases align to TRBD1. Per the germline V gene, CDR1 is SEHNR and CDR2 is FQNEAQ (reference sequence). The CDR3 length is 16 residues. The V segment lost 0 bases and the J segment 6 bases; nucleotides outside the gene matches: 6. CDR3 sequence (DNA): TGTGCCAGCAGCTTAGCCGGGACAGGGGGCTCGGCCGAGCAGTACTTC. This translates into CASSLAGTGGSAEQYF.

A few counts support this clonotype. This rearrangement joins TRBV12-3 or TRBV12-4 to TRBJ2-4; a possible D gene is TRBD2 (6 bases). The CDR3 extends over 15 amino acids. With 5 bases removed from V and 1 base from J, the gap between germline ends came to 12 bases. The CDR3 spells CASSAGSLAKNIQYF. The DNA of the CDR3 is TGTGCCAGCAGTGCCGGGAGTTTGGCCAAAAACATTCAGTACTTC.

This clonotype has more than one count but fewer than ten. This rearrangement joins TRBV6-2 or TRBV6-3 to TRBJ2-1; 8 bases line up with TRBD2. The trim removed 5 bases at V and 10 bases at J, leaving 25 bases unmatched. The V gene's germline CDR1 is MNHEY and CDR2 SVGEGT. This CDR3 has 19 residues. CDR3 bases: TGTGCCAGCAGTACTACAAGCCTGACTAGCGTTACTTTGAATGGGGAGCAGTTCTTC. Translated: CASSTTSLTSVTLNGEQFF.

This clonotype was detected a few times. V gene TRBV12-5 combines with J gene TRBJ2-5, with D possibly TRBD1 on 6 matching bases. The CDR3 is 15 residues long. With 5 bases removed from V and 1 base from J, the gap between germline ends came to 14 bases. Germline loops: CDR1 LGHNT, CDR2 FRNRAP. CDR3 protein: CASGPPDRTQETQYF. The CDR3 coding sequence is TGTGCTAGTGGTCCCCCAGACAGGACCCAAGAGACCCAGTACTTC.

At least ten counts were recorded for this clonotype. The chain joins TRBV7-9 to TRBJ2-7; 10 bases fit TRBD1. CDR1 SEHNR and CDR2 FQNEAQ come from the germline V gene (reference sequence). The CDR3 runs to 13 residues. V lost 8 bases and J lost 3; bases outside the gene matches: 4. This CDR3 is CASGRDRGYEQYF. DNA for the CDR3: TGTGCCAGCGGCCGGGACAGGGGCTACGAGCAGTACTTC. Complete variable domain (other parts from reference TRBV7-9 and TRBJ2-7): DTGVSQNPRHKITKRGQNVTFRCDPISEHNRLYWYRQTLGQGPEFLTYFQNEAQLEKSRLLSDRFSAERPKGSFSTLEIQRTEQGDSAMYLCASGRDRGYEQYFGPGTRLTVT.

This clonotype was recorded a few times. V and J are TRBV6-2 or TRBV6-3 and TRBJ2-1, with unresolved D. The CDR3 spans 15 residues. Germline CDR1 is MNHEY and CDR2 is SVGEGT. Deletions cut 5 bases from V and 2 bases from J, with 13 bases between. The CDR3 region is CASSRDHHPYNEQFF. In nucleotides, the CDR3 is TGTGCCAGCAGTCGCGACCATCATCCCTACAATGAGCAGTTCTTC.

This clonotype was picked up a small number of times. The J gene is TRBJ2-2, the V gene TRBV18; TRBD1 agrees at 7 bases. This CDR3 is 14 amino acids long. Germline CDR1 KGHSH, CDR2 LQKENI. The V and J ends lost 8 bases and 5 bases, in that order; junction bases with no gene match: 8. DNA of the CDR3: TGTGCCAGCCAAGGGACAGATCGTACCGGGGAGCTGTTTTTT. This sequence encodes CASQGTDRTGELFF. Full variable domain (remainder filled in from reference TRBV18 and TRBJ2-2): NAGVMQNPRHLVRRRGQEARLRCSPMKGHSHVYWYRQLPEEGLKFMVYLQKENIIDESGMPKERFSAEFPKEGPSILRIQQVVRGDSAAYFCASQGTDRTGELFFGEGSRLTVL.

This clonotype has more than one count but fewer than ten. The CDR3 protein is CASSLGSEPYGYTF. The CDR3 DNA reads TGTGCCAGCAGCTTAGGCTCGGAGCCTTATGGCTACACCTTC. This chain uses TRBV7-9 with TRBJ1-2; D not resolved. The V end was cut by 1 base, the J end by 5 bases, with 11 bases between. CDR1 and CDR2 from the germline V gene are SEHNR and FQNEAQ (reference sequence). This CDR3 comprises 14 residues.

This chain connects TRBV19 to TRBJ2-7, with 7 positions matching TRBD1. The CDR3 length is 15 residues. J lost 0 bases, V lost 5 bases, and 7 bases had no gene match. In germline, CDR1 is LNHDA, CDR2 SQIVND (reference sequence). DNA for the CDR3: TGTGCCAGTAGTCTCGGGACAGAGAGCTCCTACGAGCAGTACTTC. Translation gives CASSLGTESSYEQYF.

This clonotype has more than one count but fewer than ten. Here the CDR3 DNA reads TGTGCCAGCAGAAGGGCCTTGAGGGACACTGAAGCTTTCTTT. Amino acids: CASRRALRDTEAFF. The chain carries TRBV6-6 and TRBJ1-1; D not certain. This CDR3 has 14 amino acids. Trimming left V 6 bases short and J 3 bases short, with 14 bases between. Germline V gene sequence: CDR1 MNHNY, CDR2 SVGAGI (reference sequence).

The sample holds many counts of this clonotype. The V and J genes are TRBV12-5 and TRBJ2-1; 13 bases align to TRBD2. CDR3 length: 16 residues. V shed 6 bases, J shed 4 bases, and the junction held 6 bases outside the gene matches. Germline V gene data show CDR1 as LGHNT and CDR2 as FRNRAP. The CDR3 is CASGPGTSGTYNEQFF. The DNA of the CDR3 is TGTGCTAGTGGCCCCGGGACTAGCGGGACTTACAATGAGCAGTTCTTC.

The chain couples TRBV10-1 to TRBJ2-3; 7 bases align to TRBD1. V shed 2 bases, J shed 5 bases, and the junction held 7 bases outside the gene matches. Looked up from germline, CDR1 is WNHNN and CDR2 is SYGVQD (reference sequence). This CDR3 spans 15 amino acids. The CDR3 reads CASSETRGSKDTQYF. CDR3 sequence (DNA): TGCGCCAGCAGTGAGACCAGGGGGAGTAAAGATACGCAGTATTTT.

The chain combines TRBV10-3 with TRBJ2-7; 7 positions match TRBD1. The ends lost 6 bases at V and 2 bases at J; junction bases unmatched: 7. Germline V lookup: CDR1 ENHRY, CDR2 SYGVKD. This CDR3 is built from 14 residues. The CDR3, as DNA: TGTGCCATCAGACAGGGGACGCTCACCTACGAGCAGTACTTC. Amino acid sequence: CAIRQGTLTYEQYF.

V and J are TRBV30 and TRBJ2-5; weak D call: TRBD1 (5 bases). This CDR3 is 13 amino acids long. The germline V gene encodes CDR1 GTSNPN and CDR2 SVGIG (reference sequence). V dropped 2 bases and J dropped 3 bases, with 10 bases sitting between them. CDR3: CAWSTGHEETQYF. The CDR3 region has the DNA TGTGCCTGGAGTACAGGACACGAAGAGACCCAGTACTTC.

This clonotype was picked up a small number of times. The chain links TRBV29-1 to TRBJ2-2, with D uncertain. Per the germline V gene, CDR1 is SQVTM and CDR2 is ANQGSEA. V dropped 6 bases and J dropped 1 base, with 6 bases sitting between them. This CDR3 has 12 amino acids. CDR3 sequence: CSVHRNTGELFF. CDR3 nucleotide sequence: TGCAGCGTGCACAGGAACACCGGGGAGCTGTTTTTT.

This chain joins TRBV29-1 and TRBJ1-1; possible D gene TRBD1, 5 bases. CDR1 SQVTM and CDR2 ANQGSEA come from the germline V gene. The CDR3 is 11 residues long. The V end lost 7 bases, the J end lost 3 bases, and 9 bases lay between the germline ends. CDR3 residues: CSAGTDTEAFF. The CDR3, as DNA: TGCAGCGCCGGGACGGACACTGAAGCTTTCTTT.

The chain has TRBV6-2 or TRBV6-3 and TRBJ2-1; D uncertain. The germline V gene encodes CDR1 MNHEY and CDR2 SVGEGT. Trimming removed 2 bases at V and 8 bases at J, with 4 bases between. The CDR3 extends over 11 amino acids. CDR3: CASSYIDEQFF. The CDR3 bases are TGTGCCAGCAGTTACATCGATGAGCAGTTCTTC.

This clonotype was observed a handful of times. This chain uses TRBV29-1 with TRBJ2-4; TRBD1 aligns across 8 bases. The CDR3 loop spans 12 amino acids. The V gene's germline CDR1 is SQVTM and CDR2 ANQGSEA. The trim removed 4 bases at V and 8 bases at J, leaving 4 bases unmatched. The DNA for the CDR3 is TGCAGCGTTGTACAGGGGGTGGACATTCAGTACTTC. This codes for CSVVQGVDIQYF.

This clonotype was seen repeatedly, ten times or more. V is TRBV19 and J is TRBJ2-2, with 7 bases fitting TRBD1. The CDR3 length is 16 residues. CDR1 is LNHDA and CDR2 is SQIVND in the germline V gene (reference sequence). After removal of 4 bases from V and 0 bases from J, the junction contained 5 bases not matched to a gene. The CDR3 DNA sequence: TGTGCCAGTAGTAACGACAGGGCCGCGAACACCGGGGAGCTGTTTTTT. This sequence encodes CASSNDRAANTGELFF. The full variable domain, with the rest looked up from reference TRBV19 and TRBJ2-2, is DGGITQSPKYLFRKEGQNVTLSCEQNLNHDAMYWYRQDPGQGLRLIYYSQIVNDFQKGDIAEGYSVSREKKESFPLTVTSAQKNPTAFYLCASSNDRAANTGELFFGEGSRLTVL.

V gene TRBV19 combines with J gene TRBJ2-2; perhaps TRBD1 as D (6 bases). Germline assignment: CDR1 LNHDA and CDR2 SQIVND (reference sequence). The CDR3 sequence is 16 residues long. The ends were cut back, 4 bases at V and 4 bases at J, with 16 bases in the middle. The DNA for the CDR3 is TGTGCCAGTAGTAACCCGGCAGGGGCAGGCACCGGGGAGCTGTTTTTT. Translated: CASSNPAGAGTGELFF.

This clonotype was seen ten or more times. This chain connects TRBV29-1 to TRBJ1-1; D ambiguous. V was pared by 4 bases and J by 1 base, with 10 bases between. CDR3 length equals 13 residues. Germline values: CDR1 SQVTM, CDR2 ANQGSEA. The CDR3 region has the DNA TGCAGCGTTGTTGGGCAGGAGAACACTGAAGCTTTCTTT. Protein: CSVVGQENTEAFF.

This clonotype was detected a few times. The chain recombines TRBV13 with TRBJ2-3; 9 bases map to TRBD2. This CDR3 comprises 15 residues. J lost 3 bases, V lost 5 bases, and 6 bases had no gene match. Germline CDR1 PRHDT, CDR2 FYEKMQ (reference sequence). The CDR3 reads CASSMPGLATDTQYF. DNA for the CDR3: TGTGCCAGCAGCATGCCGGGACTAGCAACAGATACGCAGTATTTT.

The chain links TRBV7-3 to TRBJ2-1, with 7 bases matching TRBD2. Germline trimming cut 4 bases from V and 10 bases from J; bases unmatched to any gene: 7. CDR1 and CDR2 from the germline V gene are SGHTA and FQGTGA. CDR3 length: 13 amino acids. In nucleotides, the CDR3 is TGTGCCAGCAGCTACGGGAGGAACGGCGAGCAGTTCTTC. Translation: CASSYGRNGEQFF.

J is TRBJ1-5 and V is TRBV11-2; D might be TRBD1 (5 bases). Trimming cost V 5 bases and J 0 bases, with 14 bases left between them. The CDR3 consists of 16 residues. The germline CDR1 and CDR2 sequences are SGHAT and FQNNGV. CDR3 in DNA: TGTGCCAGCAGCCTCGACAGCGCCTATAGCAATCAGCCCCAGCATTTT. This encodes CASSLDSAYSNQPQHF.

The chain links TRBV12-1 to TRBJ2-1. TRBV12-1 is assigned pseudogene status. The CDR3 has 15 amino acids. The CDR3 DNA reads TGTGCCAGCAGTTCCGACTCCAAGTCATCCAATGAGCAGTTCTTC. It codes for CASSSDSKSSNEQFF.

This clonotype was observed a few times. This chain joins TRBV11-2 and TRBJ2-3; the match to TRBD2 covers 8 bases. The CDR3 is 16 residues long. Per germline, CDR1 SGHAT and CDR2 FQNNGV. V shed 2 bases and J 1 base; nucleotides not matched to a gene: 5. The CDR3 DNA is TGTGCCAGCAGCTTAATCCGGGGACTAGGCACAGATACGCAGTATTTT. Protein product: CASSLIRGLGTDTQYF.